This TCR beta chain derives from a study of Ad26.COV2.S vaccination and SARS-CoV-2 variants. Notes on the study in general: Spike-specific TCR breadth was greater in vaccine than placebo recipients.

Treatment here: roughly 19 received Ad26.COV2.S at low or high dose, single or two shots; about five received placebo; per-sample allocation not given. Sampling happened 63 days after the first vaccine or placebo injection. Assay used: immunoSEQ multiplex PCR; TCRdb lists only in-frame clones, some missing. Here the sample spans roughly 450,000 clones, 75% to 95% being singletons. J gave up 2 bases and V 4 bases, and 8 bases lay outside the gene matches. Germline V gene sequence: CDR1 SGHAT, CDR2 FQDESV (reference sequence). The CDR3 is made up of 15 amino acids. For this clone: The antigen remains undetermined.

The specimen comprised peripheral blood, sampled in a trial of Ad26.COV2.S vaccine versus placebo. The chain has TRBV11-1 and TRBJ2-7, with 7 positions matching TRBD2. The sequence derives from a person between 18 and 59 years old who received the Ad26.COV2.S COVID-19 vaccine or a placebo. The CDR3: CASSYGRDYAYEQYF. In nucleotides, the CDR3 is TGTGCCAGCAGCTACGGTAGGGACTACGCCTACGAGCAGTACTTC.